One and the same sample provided the 8 T cell receptor beta chains below, sequenced in a study of spatial heterogeneity in lung cancer. Each CDR3 protein gets one entry after TCRdb re-called the 5' RACE reads with MiXCR. The repertoire has about 38,000 distinct CDR3 sequences, 5.2% of them found once; the top ten carry 20% to 30%. Time point: sample taken at primary tumor resection. Sequencing of whole RNA from tumor, nontumor lung or frozen PBMC involved no sorting. The specimen comprised PBMCs, sampled at surgery. The receptors were sampled from a female donor with early-stage non-small cell lung cancer.

This clonotype was found many times. The chain is built from TRBV6-5 and TRBJ1-3, with D perhaps TRBD1 (6 bases). This CDR3 contains 15 residues. Trimming shortened V by 2 bases and J by 8 bases, and 16 bases separated the two germline ends. Germline CDR1 and CDR2: MNHEY and SVGAGI. CDR3 nucleotides: TGTGCCAGCAGTTACGGGGGACATTCCTCGGACACCATATATTTT. Translated, it gives CASSYGGHSSDTIYF.

This clonotype occurred a few times. The chain employs TRBV12-5 and TRBJ1-5, with TRBD1 matching over 7 bases. CDR1 and CDR2 (germline): LGHNT, FRNRAP. CDR3 length equals 15 residues. V lost 6 bases to trimming and J lost 4 bases; unmatched junction nucleotides: 9. This chain's CDR3 is CASGEGTAINQPQHF. In nucleotides, the CDR3 is TGTGCTAGTGGGGAGGGGACAGCTATAAATCAGCCCCAGCATTTT.

This clonotype has a count of ten or more. This sequence joins TRBV3-1 and TRBJ2-7; TRBD2 might be the D (6 bases). CDR1 is LGHDT, CDR2 YNNKEL, per germline (reference sequence). V was cut by 3 bases and J by 4 bases, with 19 bases left in between. CDR3 length equals 16 residues. DNA for the CDR3: TGTGCCAGCAGCCATGAAGGGACTCGAAATTTTTACGAGCAGTACTTC. This gives the protein CASSHEGTRNFYEQYF.

This clonotype has at least ten counts. Here the CDR3 DNA reads TGTGCCACCCTTCTCAGAGGGAGGGTTTACGAGCAGTACTTC. It encodes CATLLRGRVYEQYF. The J gene is TRBJ2-7, the V gene TRBV24-1; TRBD2 aligns across 7 bases. Germline-derived CDR1 and CDR2 are KGHDR and SFDVKD. Trimming cost V 9 bases and J 4 bases; bases outside gene matches: 11. This CDR3 is 14 amino acids long.

This clonotype was recorded many times. The genes are TRBV9 and TRBJ2-5; tentatively, D is TRBD1 (6 bases). The CDR3 has 16 residues. Germline CDR1 SGDLS, CDR2 YYNGEE. With 0 bases removed from V and 2 bases from J, the gap between germline ends came to 14 bases. DNA for the CDR3: TGTGCCAGCAGCGTAGGTCTGGCAGGGGTTCAAGAGACCCAGTACTTC. Protein sequence: CASSVGLAGVQETQYF.

Here the CDR3 DNA reads TGTGCCAGCAGTCCAGGAGTTGGCACCGGGGAGCTGTTTTTT. This gives the protein CASSPGVGTGELFF. J is TRBJ2-2 and V is TRBV12-3 or TRBV12-4; D call uncertain. Trimming left V 5 bases short and J 4 bases short, with 11 bases between. The CDR3 loop spans 14 amino acids.

At least ten counts were recorded for this clonotype. This rearrangement joins TRBV20-1 to TRBJ2-5; possible D gene TRBD2, 6 bases. Germline CDR1 and CDR2: DFQATT and SNEGSKA (reference sequence). The CDR3 contains 16 residues. With 6 bases removed from V and 5 bases from J, the gap between germline ends came to 25 bases. CDR3 loop: CSADHGGFAGTETQYF. DNA for the CDR3: TGCAGTGCGGATCATGGAGGGTTCGCAGGAACGGAGACCCAGTACTTC.

V usage is TRBV7-3 and J usage is TRBJ2-1, with D perhaps being TRBD1 or TRBD2 (6 bases each). The germline gives CDR1 SGHTA, CDR2 FQGTGA. The CDR3 length is 13 residues. V dropped 6 bases and J dropped 9 bases, with 15 bases sitting between them. The CDR3 DNA reads TGTGCCAGCAGTCCATGGGGGGCCAGTGAGCAGTTCTTC. The encoded protein is CASSPWGASEQFF.